This is a list of T cell receptor beta chains from one sample in a study of patients and donors after allogeneic stem cell transplantation. A single record per CDR3 protein comes from TCRdb applying MiXCR to the RT-PCR reads. The sample consists of about 160,000 distinct CDR3 sequences, 30% to 45% of them appearing once. Sequenced: blood, either unsorted or a sorted T cell fraction (not recorded which). These receptors were taken from a human donor who was either an allogeneic HSCT recipient or a stem cell or donor lymphocyte infusion donor (not recorded which). It is not recorded whose cells these are; they may come from a transplant donor. Each CDR3 is given with its conserved first and last residue. Each record gives: D gene, clone size, J gene, V gene, CDR3 DNA, CDR3 protein. A D gene is named only where the DNA matches it firmly. Part of the rows lack a size; the others show once, few, many or a class for expanded clones.

NA	few	TRBJ2-2	TRBV6-5	TGTGCCAGCAGTTACTACGTCGGATCCAACACCGGGGAGCTGTTTTTT	CASSYYVGSNTGELFF
NA	NA	TRBJ1-1	TRBV7-9	TGTGCCAGCAGCACCCGGACAGTGATGAACACTGAAGCTTTCTTT	CASSTRTVMNTEAFF
NA	NA	TRBJ2-2	TRBV20-1	TGCAGTGCTAGAGGGCTTGTCGGCGATAACACCGGGGAGCTGTTTTTT	CSARGLVGDNTGELFF
NA	NA	TRBJ2-1	TRBV7-6	TGTGCCAGCACCGTTAGCGGCAATGAGCAGTTCTTC	CASTVSGNEQFF
NA	few	TRBJ1-6	TRBV4-2	TGTGCCAGCAGCCAAGAGGGAAGGGGCGCGAGGAATTCACCCCTCCACTTT	CASSQEGRGARNSPLHF
TRBD1	NA	TRBJ2-1	TRBV13	TGTGCCAGCAGCTCCGAGGACAGGGGAAATGAGCAGTTCTTC	CASSSEDRGNEQFF
TRBD1	NA	TRBJ1-6	TRBV20-1	TGCAGTGCTACGATAGACAGGGCCCAATCACCCCTCCACTTT	CSATIDRAQSPLHF
TRBD1	few	TRBJ1-1	TRBV20-1	TGCAGTGCTAAAGAGGACCGGGACAGGTTGAACACTGAAGCTTTCTTT	CSAKEDRDRLNTEAFF
TRBD2	NA	TRBJ2-3	TRBV29-1	TGCAGCGTCCGAGGGACTAGCGGGGAGGGGGATACGCAGTATTTT	CSVRGTSGEGDTQYF
NA	few	TRBJ2-1	TRBV5-1	TGCGCCAGCAGCGTCGACGGCAATGAGCAGTTCTTC	CASSVDGNEQFF
TRBD1	few	TRBJ2-5	TRBV12-3/TRBV12-4	TGTGCCAGCAGTAGGGGACAGGGGACAAGAGAAGCCCAGTACTTC	CASSRGQGTREAQYF
NA	NA	TRBJ1-1	TRBV6-5	TGTGCCAGCAGTTACTCGAGGATAACCCAAACAACTGAAGCTTTCTTT	CASSYSRITQTTEAFF
NA	many	TRBJ1-6	TRBV28	TGTGCCAGCGGTAGGACAGCCTTCTATAATTCACCCCTCCACTTT	CASGRTAFYNSPLHF
NA	NA	TRBJ1-2	TRBV12-3/TRBV12-4	TGTGCCAGCAGCCCCGGGACATGGTATGGCTACACCTTC	CASSPGTWYGYTF
NA	NA	TRBJ1-3	TRBV12-3/TRBV12-4	TGTGCCAGCAGTACGGACTTAACTGGAAACACCATATATTTT	CASSTDLTGNTIYF
NA	few	TRBJ1-5	TRBV27	TGTGCCAGCAGTTTCTCCAAGGATCAGCCCCAGCATTTT	CASSFSKDQPQHF
TRBD1	NA	TRBJ1-2	TRBV10-3	TGTGCCATCAGTCCTTATCCGGGACAGGAGACTTTATATGGCTACACCTTC	CAISPYPGQETLYGYTF
TRBD1	few	TRBJ2-3	TRBV10-3	TGTGCCATTGGGACAGGGGGCACAGATACGCAGTATTTT	CAIGTGGTDTQYF
TRBD1	once	TRBJ2-2	TRBV10-3	TGTGCCATCAGTGAGGACAGGGTGGGAACCGGGGAGCTGTTTTTT	CAISEDRVGTGELFF
NA	few	TRBJ1-5	TRBV7-9	TGTGCCAGCAGCCGCTCTCTAGATCAGCCCCAGCATTTT	CASSRSLDQPQHF
NA	few	TRBJ1-4	TRBV12-3/TRBV12-4	TGTGCCAGCAGTTCGGGGCCTTCTCTTGTTTTT	CASSSGPSLVF
TRBD1	NA	TRBJ1-2	TRBV20-1	TGCAGTGCTAGTGCATTACAGGGGGCAAGATATGGCTACACCTTC	CSASALQGARYGYTF
TRBD2	NA	TRBJ2-3	TRBV7-8	TGTGCCAGCAGCCCGCTAGCGGGGGGCACAGATACGCAGTATTTT	CASSPLAGGTDTQYF
NA	few	TRBJ1-1	TRBV20-1	TGCAGTGCTATGGTGAACACTGAAGCTTTCTTT	CSAMVNTEAFF
TRBD1	NA	TRBJ1-5	TRBV12-3/TRBV12-4	TGTGCCAGCAGTTTCCGACAGGGACAGCCCCAGCATTTT	CASSFRQGQPQHF
NA	NA	TRBJ2-1	TRBV7-3	TGTGCCAGCAGCTTAACACCTACAGGTAATGAGCAGTTCTTC	CASSLTPTGNEQFF
NA	NA	TRBJ1-1	TRBV4-3	TGCGCCAGCAGCTTAGGGACTTTAAACACTGAAGCTTTCTTT	CASSLGTLNTEAFF
TRBD1	NA	TRBJ2-2	TRBV7-9	TGTGCCAGCAGACCCGACAGGGGGATCACCGGGGAGCTGTTTTTT	CASRPDRGITGELFF
NA	NA	TRBJ2-1	TRBV7-6	TGTGCCAGCAGCCGGAGCCCTCGTGGATACAATGAGCAGTTCTTC	CASSRSPRGYNEQFF
NA	NA	TRBJ2-1	TRBV12-3/TRBV12-4	TGTGCCAGCAGGACAGCTGACAATGAGCAGTTCTTC	CASRTADNEQFF
NA	few	TRBJ1-1	TRBV12-3/TRBV12-4	TGTGCCAGCAGTTTCACCCAGCTAGGGACTGAAGCTTTCTTT	CASSFTQLGTEAFF
NA	NA	TRBJ1-2	TRBV20-1	TGCAGTGCTTTGTGGCCAGGAAAGACTAACTATGGCTACACCTTC	CSALWPGKTNYGYTF
NA	NA	TRBJ2-1	TRBV24-1	TGTGCCACCAGTGATTCACTAGCATGGTACAATGAGCAGTTCTTC	CATSDSLAWYNEQFF
NA	few	TRBJ1-1	TRBV9	TGTGCCAGCAGCGTAGGAACGGGACGAGAAGCTTTCTTT	CASSVGTGREAFF
TRBD1	few	TRBJ1-2	TRBV12-3/TRBV12-4	TGTGCCAGCAGTGCCCCGGGACAGGGGCACTATGGCTACACCTTC	CASSAPGQGHYGYTF
NA	NA	TRBJ2-5	TRBV10-3	TGTGCCATCAGTGAGACACAGGGTCTGATAGGAGAGACCCAGTACTTC	CAISETQGLIGETQYF
NA	NA	TRBJ1-5	TRBV6-6	TGTGCCAGCGTCCGAGGCCAAGATCAGCCCCAGCATTTT	CASVRGQDQPQHF
NA	NA	TRBJ1-1	TRBV5-6	TGTGCCAGCAGCAAGGCGGTGGGCACTGAAGCTTTCTTT	CASSKAVGTEAFF
NA	NA	TRBJ2-2	TRBV3-1	TGTGCCAGCAGCCAAGAGGGGAGTAACACCGGGGAGCTGTTTTTT	CASSQEGSNTGELFF
NA	NA	TRBJ2-2	TRBV24-1	TGTGCCACCAGTGACTGGACGGGGCAGACGAACACCGGGGAGCTGTTTTTT	CATSDWTGQTNTGELFF
NA	NA	TRBJ2-3	TRBV28	TGTGCCAGCAGCCCCGAGGTGGATACGCAGTATTTT	CASSPEVDTQYF
NA	few	TRBJ1-4	TRBV5-6	TGTGCCAGCAGCGGGGAGGGTCAGTATGAAAAACTGTTTTTT	CASSGEGQYEKLFF
TRBD2	few	TRBJ2-3	TRBV12-3/TRBV12-4	TGTGCCAGCAGTTCCCGGACTAGCGGCTCAGATACGCAGTATTTT	CASSSRTSGSDTQYF
NA	NA	TRBJ2-3	TRBV12-3/TRBV12-4	TGTGCCAGCAGCCCTATCGGCGCCGGGCTAGGATCAGATACGCAGTATTTT	CASSPIGAGLGSDTQYF
TRBD1	NA	TRBJ1-1	TRBV19	TGTGCCTGTAGGGTGGACAGGGGTACTGAAGCTTTCTTT	CACRVDRGTEAFF
NA	NA	TRBJ1-1	TRBV15	TGTGCCACCAGCAGGTTGGGAAACACTGAAGCTTTCTTT	CATSRLGNTEAFF
NA	many	TRBJ1-2	TRBV12-3/TRBV12-4	TGTGCCAGCAGTTTATCGAGTACCTACACCTTC	CASSLSSTYTF
TRBD1	few	TRBJ1-2	TRBV5-5	TGTGCCAGCAGCTTGGTGAGGACAGGGGGCTCGAACTATGGCTACACCTTC	CASSLVRTGGSNYGYTF
NA	NA	TRBJ1-2	TRBV3-1	TGTGCCAGCAGCCAACTCGGGGGCGCTGTCTATGGCTACACCTTC	CASSQLGGAVYGYTF
NA	NA	TRBJ2-3	TRBV12-3/TRBV12-4	TGTGCCAGCAGTGGGGCCAGCCCACTCACAGATACGCAGTATTTT	CASSGASPLTDTQYF
NA	NA	TRBJ1-5	TRBV11-2	TGTGCCAGCAGCTTAACTGCTGGGAGCAATCAGCCCCAGCATTTT	CASSLTAGSNQPQHF
NA	NA	TRBJ2-7	TRBV7-3	TGTGCCAGCAGCTTAGGGGGTCCTCCTAACGAGCAGTACTTC	CASSLGGPPNEQYF
TRBD2	NA	TRBJ2-5	TRBV9	TGTGCCAGCAGCGTCCCCCGGGGGCCCAGCGGGGGCGAGACCCAGTACTTC	CASSVPRGPSGGETQYF
NA	NA	TRBJ2-1	TRBV3-1	TGTGCCAGCAGCCAAGATGGAGGCAGCCACAATGAGCAGTTCTTC	CASSQDGGSHNEQFF